These 25 T cell receptor beta chains came from one sample sequenced in a study of graft-versus-host responses after intestinal transplantation. For these TCRs, the target antigens are not known. Using immunoSEQ multiplex PCR, the repertoire was profiled, and TCRdb retains in-frame clones only, with some absent. Seen here are some 120,000 clones, approximately 90% observed once, and the top ten hold around 0.2%. The source material was unstimulated CD4+ T cells sorted from spleen or lymph node cells, sampled before intestinal transplant. Source of these receptors: a human donor who received an intestinal transplant.

This sequence joins TRBV6-1 and TRBJ2-7, with 7 bases aligning to TRBD1. The CDR3 consists of 12 residues. V lost 7 bases, J lost 2 bases, and 2 bases stayed unmatched. Germline CDR1 is MNHNS and CDR2 is SASEGT. The CDR3 spells CASNTGAYEQYF. CDR3 in DNA: TGTGCCAGCAATACAGGGGCCTACGAGCAGTACTTC.

The J gene is TRBJ1-1, the V gene TRBV7-9; D remains ambiguous. The CDR3 spans 14 residues. The ends were cut back, 4 bases at V and 0 bases at J, with 9 bases in the middle. Germline V gene data show CDR1 as SEHNR and CDR2 as FQNEAQ (reference sequence). CDR3 coding DNA: TGTGCCAGCAGCTCACAAACAGTGAACACTGAAGCTTTCTTT. Its translation is CASSSQTVNTEAFF.

This clone appeared once. CDR3 in amino acids: CASSPDRGGYGYTF. As DNA, the CDR3 is TGTGCCAGCAGCCCGGACAGGGGGGGCTATGGCTACACCTTC. V usage is TRBV7-2 and J usage is TRBJ1-2; 10 nucleotides agree with TRBD1. The V gene end was trimmed by 5 bases and the J gene end by 4 bases; junction bases not matched to a gene: 4. The CDR3 is 14 residues long. CDR1 and CDR2 (germline): SGHTA, FQGNSA.

V is TRBV10-3 and J is TRBJ1-3, with D possibly matching TRBD1 (5 bases). The CDR3 covers 14 residues. CDR1 and CDR2 from the germline V gene are ENHRY and SYGVKD. V was cut by 5 bases and J by 5 bases, with 13 bases left in between. The CDR3 protein is CAISYDRARNTIYF. The CDR3 region has the DNA TGTGCCATCAGTTACGACAGAGCTAGAAACACCATATATTTT.

This clone appeared a few times. CDR3 residues: CASSPQISSGQPQHF. The CDR3 region has the DNA TGTGCCAGCTCACCGCAAATATCTTCCGGTCAGCCCCAGCATTTT. This chain joins TRBV18 and TRBJ1-5; D unresolved. Germline assignment: CDR1 KGHSH and CDR2 LQKENI. The CDR3 has 15 residues. V gave up 3 bases and J gave up 6 bases, with 15 bases separating them. Combining the CDR3 with reference TRBV18 and TRBJ1-5 gives the whole variable domain NAGVMQNPRHLVRRRGQEARLRCSPMKGHSHVYWYRQLPEEGLKFMVYLQKENIIDESGMPKERFSAEFPKEGPSILRIQQVVRGDSAAYFCASSPQISSGQPQHFGDGTRLSIL.

The genes are TRBV28 and TRBJ2-3; 7 bases are shared with TRBD2. This CDR3 is built from 14 residues. Unmatched junction bases numbered 5, after V lost 7 bases and J lost 1 base. Germline-derived CDR1 and CDR2 are MDHEN and SYDVKM. The CDR3 region has the DNA TGTGCCAGCACCCAAGCGGGACGCACAGATACGCAGTATTTT. This translates into CASTQAGRTDTQYF.

The chain couples TRBV18 to TRBJ1-2; possible D gene TRBD1, 6 bases. Trimming stripped 4 bases from V and 8 bases from J, with 20 bases between. Germline V gives CDR1 KGHSH, CDR2 LQKENI. The CDR3 sequence is 15 residues long. This chain's CDR3 is CASSQSRDMVDGYTF. The CDR3 DNA reads as TGTGCCAGCTCACAGTCCCGGGACATGGTTGACGGCTACACCTTC.

This rearrangement joins TRBV14 to TRBJ2-7, with 10 positions matching TRBD2. This CDR3 has 15 residues. The germline V gene has CDR1 SGHDN and CDR2 FVKESK. V was clipped by 1 base and J by 3 bases; unmatched bases: 3. DNA of the CDR3: TGTGCCAGCAGCCAAGGACTAGCGGGCCTCTACGAGCAGTACTTC. This encodes CASSQGLAGLYEQYF.

A word on this clone: The conserved phenylalanine or tryptophan normally closing the CDR3 is absent here, so this likely arose from a read error. V usage is TRBV27 and J usage is TRBJ1-2; 7 nucleotides align to TRBD1. V shed 5 bases and J 4 bases; nucleotides not matched to a gene: 4. CDR1 and CDR2 (germline): MNHEY, SMNVEV (reference sequence). This CDR3 spans 13 amino acids. CDR3 nucleotide sequence: TGTGCCAGCAGTCCCGACAGGGCCTATGGCTACACCCTC. Protein product: CASSPDRAYGYTL.

The chain carries TRBV2 and TRBJ1-5; TRBD1 is a possible D gene (5 bases). V was shortened by 6 bases and J by 2 bases, with 11 bases between the two germline ends. The CDR3 consists of 14 residues. Germline V gene sequence: CDR1 SNHLY, CDR2 FYNNEI. CDR3 sequence reads: CASSDLQGNQPQHF. Written as DNA, the CDR3 is TGTGCCAGCAGCGACTTACAGGGCAATCAGCCCCAGCATTTT.

This clone was found a few times. V usage is TRBV10-1 and J usage is TRBJ1-1, with unresolved D. CDR1 WNHNN and CDR2 SYGVQD come from the germline V gene (reference sequence). Trimming pared 3 bases from V and 0 bases from J, leaving 2 bases between. The CDR3 extends over 12 amino acids. The CDR3 reads CASSDLNTEAFF. For the CDR3, the DNA is TGCGCCAGCAGTGACTTGAACACTGAAGCTTTCTTT.

In its sample, this clone was seen a few times. This chain joins TRBV2 and TRBJ2-2; no clear D gene. This CDR3 comprises 13 residues. Trimming cost V 8 bases and J 6 bases, with 13 bases left between them. Germline V CDR1 and CDR2: SNHLY, FYNNEI. The CDR3 nucleotides read TGTGCCAGCGGGCTTCTTCATGCCGGGGAGCTGTTTTTT. It translates to CASGLLHAGELFF.

The chain recombines TRBV27 with TRBJ2-3, with TRBD2 matching 14 bases. The CDR3 is made up of 17 amino acids. Germline values: CDR1 MNHEY, CDR2 SMNVEV (reference sequence). The J segment lost 5 bases and the V segment lost 5 bases, leaving 9 bases of the junction unmatched. CDR3 sequence reads: CASSGRLAGGVGDTQYF. The CDR3 coding sequence is TGTGCCAGCAGTGGTAGACTAGCGGGAGGGGTGGGAGATACGCAGTATTTT.

This sequence joins TRBV10-3 and TRBJ2-1; 7 nucleotides match TRBD1. The CDR3 is 15 residues long. Germline V gene lookup returns CDR1 ENHRY and CDR2 SYGVKD. Unmatched junction bases numbered 9, after V lost 6 bases and J lost 4 bases. DNA of the CDR3: TGTGCCATCAGCACTGCCACAGGGGTATACAATGAGCAGTTCTTC. Translating gives CAISTATGVYNEQFF.

V gene TRBV29-1 combines with J gene TRBJ1-1, with a possible D match to TRBD1 (6 bases). V lost 4 bases and J lost 0, with 12 bases in between. Germline CDR1 SQVTM, CDR2 ANQGSEA. There are 14 residues in the CDR3. CDR3 sequence: CSVVRGAVNTEAFF. CDR3 nucleotide sequence: TGCAGCGTTGTTCGGGGGGCGGTGAACACTGAAGCTTTCTTT. Full variable domain (remainder filled in from reference TRBV29-1 and TRBJ1-1): SAVISQKPSRDICQRGTSLTIQCQVDSQVTMMFWYRQQPGQSLTLIATANQGSEATYESGFVIDKFPISRPNLTFSTLTVSNMSPEDSSIYLCSVVRGAVNTEAFFGQGTRLTVV.

The chain uses TRBV28 and TRBJ2-7, with 10 bases lining up with TRBD2. Trimming cost V 5 bases and J 1 base; bases outside gene matches: 8. The CDR3 loop spans 16 amino acids. Looked up from germline, CDR1 is MDHEN and CDR2 is SYDVKM. The CDR3: CASSGQGLAPSYEQYF. CDR3 nucleotide sequence: TGTGCCAGCAGTGGACAGGGACTAGCGCCTTCCTACGAGCAGTACTTC.

The genes are TRBV6-5 and TRBJ1-4, with D possibly being TRBD1 (6 bases). Germline V gene sequence: CDR1 MNHEY, CDR2 SVGAGI. The CDR3 loop spans 15 amino acids. V was clipped by 0 bases and J by 8 bases, with 13 bases between them. This CDR3 reads CASSYSRVQGEKLFF. The CDR3 DNA reads TGTGCCAGCAGTTACTCCAGGGTACAGGGCGAAAAACTGTTTTTT.

The chain carries TRBV5-7 and TRBJ1-1; 7 bases are shared with TRBD1. TRBV5-7 is marked as an open reading frame, function uncertain. The CDR3 extends over 16 amino acids. The junction had 12 bases not matched to a gene; V was cut back by 2 bases and J by 5 bases. CDR3 residues: CASSLPAAQGQTEAFF. CDR3 DNA sequence: TGTGCCAGCAGCTTACCCGCGGCACAGGGGCAAACTGAAGCTTTCTTT.

This clone was seen more than once but under ten times. The V gene is TRBV9, the J gene TRBJ2-1; 13 nucleotides align to TRBD2. The germline V gene has CDR1 SGDLS and CDR2 YYNGEE. The CDR3 extends over 15 amino acids. The V segment lost 2 bases and the J segment 8 bases; nucleotides outside the gene matches: 4. The CDR3 region has the DNA TGTGCCAGCAGCGTGGGGACTAGCGGGGTGGATGAGCAGTTCTTC. This translates into CASSVGTSGVDEQFF. Complete variable domain (other parts from reference TRBV9 and TRBJ2-1): DSGVTQTPKHLITATGQRVTLRCSPRSGDLSVYWYQQSLDQGLQFLIQYYNGEERAKGNILERFSAQQFPDLHSELNLSSLELGDSALYFCASSVGTSGVDEQFFGPGTRLTVL.

The rearrangement uses TRBV30 and TRBJ1-1; weak D call: TRBD1 (6 bases). This CDR3 comprises 14 residues. The V end was cut by 4 bases, the J end by 4 bases, with 16 bases between. Germline V gives CDR1 GTSNPN, CDR2 SVGIG (reference sequence). The CDR3 region has the DNA TGTGCCTGGAAGACTAGGGGGGAGGGCACTGAAGCTTTCTTT. Its protein is CAWKTRGEGTEAFF.

V usage is TRBV7-9 and J usage is TRBJ2-3, with 9 bases fitting TRBD2. Germline V gene sequence: CDR1 SEHNR, CDR2 FQNEAQ (reference sequence). Trimming at V came to 5 bases and at J to 1 base, leaving 7 bases not matched to a gene. This CDR3 has 16 amino acids. The DNA of the CDR3 is TGTGCCAGCAGCCCCACCAGACTAGCGGGCACAGATACGCAGTATTTT. Protein: CASSPTRLAGTDTQYF.

The DNA of the CDR3 is TGTGCCATGAACCCTACTACCTCCGCCGAGCAGTACTTC. Amino acids: CAMNPTTSAEQYF. The chain is built from TRBV10-3 and TRBJ2-7, with no clear D. Trimming left V 9 bases short and J 6 bases short, with 18 bases between. This CDR3 contains 13 residues. Germline V gene data show CDR1 as ENHRY and CDR2 as SYGVKD.

This chain connects TRBV5-1 to TRBJ1-6; D perhaps matches TRBD1 (5 bases). V gave up 1 base and J gave up 7 bases, with 9 bases separating them. CDR3 length: 14 amino acids. Germline CDR1 and CDR2: SGHRS and YFSETQ. CDR3 DNA: TGCGCCAGCAGCTTGCAGGGAGGCAATTCACCCCTCCACTTT. Translated: CASSLQGGNSPLHF.

The table lists this clone with a few counts. The rearrangement links TRBV5-1 to TRBJ1-1; D remains ambiguous. Trimming shortened V by 0 bases and J by 0 bases, and 3 bases separated the two germline ends. Germline lookup yields CDR1 SGHRS and CDR2 YFSETQ. This CDR3 is built from 13 residues. DNA of the CDR3: TGCGCCAGCAGCTTGGACATGAACACTGAAGCTTTCTTT. Amino acid sequence: CASSLDMNTEAFF.

The chain carries TRBV11-2 and TRBJ1-2; D unclear. V was cut by 5 bases and J by 7 bases, with 20 bases left in between. Germline lookup yields CDR1 SGHAT and CDR2 FQNNGV. The CDR3 runs 15 residues. DNA for the CDR3: TGTGCCAGCAGCGAAAGTTCGTCTCTAGGAGGTGGCTACACCTTC. Translation: CASSESSSLGGGYTF. Supplemented by reference TRBV11-2 and TRBJ1-2, the full variable domain reads EAGVAQSPRYKIIEKRQSVAFWCNPISGHATLYWYQQILGQGPKLLIQFQNNGVVDDSQLPKDRFSAERLKGVDSTLKIQPAKLEDSAVYLCASSESSSLGGGYTFGSGTRLTVV.